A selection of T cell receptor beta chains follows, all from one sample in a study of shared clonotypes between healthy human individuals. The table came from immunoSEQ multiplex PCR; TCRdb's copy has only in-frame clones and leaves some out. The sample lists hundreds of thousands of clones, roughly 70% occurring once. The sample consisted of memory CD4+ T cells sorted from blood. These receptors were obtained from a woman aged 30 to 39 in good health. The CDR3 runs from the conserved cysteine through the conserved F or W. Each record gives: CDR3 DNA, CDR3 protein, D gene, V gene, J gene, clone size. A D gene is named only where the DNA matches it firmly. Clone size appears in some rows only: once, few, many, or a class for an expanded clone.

CDR3nt: TGTGCCAGCAGCCCCAATCCCCAGGGAGCTTCCTACAATGAGCAGTTCTTC; CDR3aa: CASSPNPQGASYNEQFF; d_gene: NA; v_gene: TRBV5-4; j_gene: TRBJ2-1; abundance: NA
CDR3nt: TGTGCCAGCTCAGTTGTAACCAACAGGGAAGGAGTCGAGCAGTACTTC; CDR3aa: CASSVVTNREGVEQYF; d_gene: NA; v_gene: TRBV18; j_gene: TRBJ2-7; abundance: NA
CDR3nt: TGCAGCGAGGAGCGGGCGAAGGCCTACAATGAGCAGTTCTTC; CDR3aa: CSEERAKAYNEQFF; d_gene: NA; v_gene: TRBV29-1; j_gene: TRBJ2-1; abundance: NA
CDR3nt: TGTGCCAGCACCCGAAGTGTGGGTCCCACTGAAGCTTTCTTT; CDR3aa: CASTRSVGPTEAFF; d_gene: NA; v_gene: TRBV6-1; j_gene: TRBJ1-1; abundance: NA
CDR3nt: TGTGCCAGCAGCACCGACAGGGGAGGATGGGAAAAACTGTTTTTT; CDR3aa: CASSTDRGGWEKLFF; d_gene: TRBD1; v_gene: TRBV5-5; j_gene: TRBJ1-4; abundance: NA
CDR3nt: TGTGCCTGGAGTCAGGGGGCGCCTGGCAATCAGCCCCAGCATTTT; CDR3aa: CAWSQGAPGNQPQHF; d_gene: TRBD1; v_gene: TRBV30; j_gene: TRBJ1-5; abundance: once
CDR3nt: TGCGCCAGCGGGATCGGTGGTCCGACGCGGGAGTTCGAGCAGTACTTC; CDR3aa: CASGIGGPTREFEQYF; d_gene: TRBD2; v_gene: TRBV5-1; j_gene: TRBJ2-7; abundance: NA
CDR3nt: TGTGCCAGCAGTTCCCCTTTGGGTACGGCCAAAAACATTCAGTACTTC; CDR3aa: CASSSPLGTAKNIQYF; d_gene: NA; v_gene: TRBV27; j_gene: TRBJ2-4; abundance: NA
CDR3nt: TGTGCCAGCAGCAACGACGTCACCTGGGAAAAACTGTTTTTT; CDR3aa: CASSNDVTWEKLFF; d_gene: NA; v_gene: TRBV7-9; j_gene: TRBJ1-4; abundance: NA
CDR3nt: TGCGCCAGCAGTGAGACTAGTCTTAGGGACGAGCAGTACTTC; CDR3aa: CASSETSLRDEQYF; d_gene: NA; v_gene: TRBV10-2; j_gene: TRBJ2-7; abundance: NA
CDR3nt: TGTGCCAGCAGCTTCAGGACAGGCGAAGAGACCCAGTACTTC; CDR3aa: CASSFRTGEETQYF; d_gene: TRBD1; v_gene: TRBV11-2; j_gene: TRBJ2-5; abundance: NA
CDR3nt: TGTGCCAGCTCACCATTAGGCAATGAGCAGTTCTTC; CDR3aa: CASSPLGNEQFF; d_gene: NA; v_gene: TRBV18; j_gene: TRBJ2-1; abundance: NA
CDR3nt: TGTGCCAGCAGCGTACTGTTTTTGGGAACTTACGAGCAGTACTTC; CDR3aa: CASSVLFLGTYEQYF; d_gene: NA; v_gene: TRBV9; j_gene: TRBJ2-7; abundance: NA
CDR3nt: TGTGCCAGCAGCCAAAACAGCGGGAGGTGGAGAGAGACCCAGTACTTC; CDR3aa: CASSQNSGRWRETQYF; d_gene: TRBD2; v_gene: TRBV5-6; j_gene: TRBJ2-5; abundance: few